The source of this T cell receptor beta chain is a study of blood T cells in healthy people across ages. Regarding the study as a whole: Comparison with aged donors showed that long-lived donors had more naive CD4+ cells and higher diversity.

There are a few counts of this clonotype. The antigen is undetermined. CDR3 length: 19 residues. Germline V gene lookup returns CDR1 DFQATT and CDR2 SNEGSKA (reference sequence). The V segment lost 0 bases and the J segment 0 bases; nucleotides outside the gene matches: 11. The use of a sample-barcoded 5' primer and a J-beta primer mix characterized a second PCR of roughly 6 to 11 cycles. MiXCR was run by TCRdb on the 5' RACE reads, yielding one entry per CDR3 protein. Of roughly 1.5 million distinct CDR3 sequences in the sample, 35% to 45% were seen once. This clonotype was sampled from a woman aged 18-29 years in good health. The chain has TRBV20-1 and TRBJ2-1; the match to TRBD2 covers 10 bases. The source material was blood. The CDR3 bases are TGCAGTGCTAGAGATATGCGGACTAGCGGAGGTAGCTCCTACAATGAGCAGTTCTTC. This codes for CSARDMRTSGGSSYNEQFF.